In this sample, the clone carrying this TCR beta chain turned up a few times. The CDR3 consists of 17 residues. Germline-derived CDR1 and CDR2 are SGHTA and FQGNSA. The trim removed 4 bases at V and 6 bases at J, leaving 7 bases unmatched. The record originates from a study of T cells in Graves' hyperthyroidism and ophthalmopathy. Overall study: Pretreatment peripheral blood was obtained at initial diagnosis.

Diagnoses used clinical symptoms, serum thyroxine and TRAb, thyroid ultrasound and orbital computed tomography. Using RNA transcripts as the source, TCR beta CDR3 regions were amplified. An initial round of RT-PCR targeting the TCR CDR3 relied on the HTBI primer set. MiXCR was run by TCRdb on the multiplex PCR reads, yielding one entry per CDR3 protein. The sample includes a few hundred thousand distinct CDR3 sequences, approximately 15% of them seen just once. The TCR was taken from a young woman with Graves' hyperthyroidism. The chain combines TRBV7-2 with TRBJ2-1; 15 bases are a match to TRBD2. The specimen was blood. The CDR3 is CASSYGLAGGPSNEQFF. The DNA of the CDR3 is TGTGCCAGCAGCTACGGACTAGCGGGAGGGCCTTCCAATGAGCAGTTCTTC.